This T cell receptor (beta chain) originates from a study of regulatory T cells in long-lasting Graves disease. Time point in this sample: newly diagnosed GD, antithyroid drugs for less than 3 months. The authors made the TCR library using RNA they extracted from PBMCs. Through Arm-PCR of CDR3 regions and iRepertoire HTBI primers, TCR beta libraries were built. One entry per CDR3 protein, called by TCRdb with MiXCR from the multiplex PCR reads. The sample includes about 540,000 distinct CDR3 sequences, 13% of them seen just once. This clonotype has at least ten counts. The CDR3 spans 15 residues. Germline trimming cut 7 bases from V and 7 bases from J; bases unmatched to any gene: 10. This sample was also put to use in a study of T cells in Graves' hyperthyroidism and ophthalmopathy.

This chain connects TRBV12-3 or TRBV12-4 to TRBJ2-1; 10 positions agree with TRBD1. Specimen: peripheral blood mononuclear cells (PBMCs), collected at new diagnosis, from a patient treated with antithyroid drugs. This sequence originates from a man in his thirties or forties with Graves disease. CDR3 residues: CASTQRGTGENEQFF. In nucleotides, the CDR3 is TGTGCCAGCACCCAACGAGGGACAGGGGAAAATGAGCAGTTCTTC.